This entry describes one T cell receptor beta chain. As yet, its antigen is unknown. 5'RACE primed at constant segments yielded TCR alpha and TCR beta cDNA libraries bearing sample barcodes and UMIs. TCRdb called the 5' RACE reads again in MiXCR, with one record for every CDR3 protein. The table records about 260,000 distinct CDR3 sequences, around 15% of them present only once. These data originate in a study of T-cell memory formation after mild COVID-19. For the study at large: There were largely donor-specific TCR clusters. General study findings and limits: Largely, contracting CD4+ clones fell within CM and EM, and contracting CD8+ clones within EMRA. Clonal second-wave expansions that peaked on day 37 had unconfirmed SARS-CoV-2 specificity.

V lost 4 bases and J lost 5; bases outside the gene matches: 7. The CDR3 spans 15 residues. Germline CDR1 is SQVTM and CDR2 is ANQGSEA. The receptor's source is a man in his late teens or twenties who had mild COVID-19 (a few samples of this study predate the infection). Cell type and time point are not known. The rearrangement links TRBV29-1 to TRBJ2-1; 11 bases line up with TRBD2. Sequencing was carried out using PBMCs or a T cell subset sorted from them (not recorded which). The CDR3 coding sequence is TGCAGCGTTGTGTGGCTAGCGGGGGGACACAATGAGCAGTTCTTC. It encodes CSVVWLAGGHNEQFF.